The present T cell receptor beta chain was sequenced within a study of beta chain features in type 1 diabetes. The sample holds many counts of this clone. Expressed TCRB transcripts were sequenced because the entire RNA isolate underwent reverse transcription. Generated by immunoSEQ multiplex PCR, the TCRdb table keeps only in-frame clones and is missing some. This table holds almost 350,000 clones, under 8.5% found once. The CDR3 is 14 amino acids. V lost 2 bases and J lost 5, with 13 bases in between. Germline CDR1 KGHSH, CDR2 LQKENI. CD4+ cells of the naive, central memory, regulatory and stem cell-like memory types were sorted via CD45RO/CCR7/CD25/CD127/CD95/CD27.

J is TRBJ2-7 and V is TRBV18; maybe TRBD2 (5 bases). The source of this sequence is a woman in her late teens or twenties in good health. Sequenced material: central memory CD4+ T cells from blood. The CDR3 sequence is CASSPNYSGNEQYF. The CDR3 nucleotides are TGTGCCAGCTCACCAAATTATTCGGGGAACGAGCAGTACTTC.